The rows below give T cell receptor beta chains drawn from one sample of a study of response to subunit inactivated influenza vaccine. One entry per CDR3 protein, called by TCRdb with MiXCR from the RT-PCR reads. The sample records about 530,000 distinct CDR3 sequences, roughly 10% being singletons. Sequencing was performed on PBMCs from blood, taken on the day of vaccination. The source of these receptors is a man aged 45-65 years who received an inactivated influenza vaccine. Both conserved end residues are part of each CDR3. A D gene is named only where the DNA matches it firmly. Expanded clones get a size class; other rows say once, few or many, or leave the size out.

TRBV5-1	.	many	TRBJ2-2	TGCGCCAGCAGCTCGACAGCCCCGAACACCGGGGAGCTGTTTTTT	CASSSTAPNTGELFF
TRBV4-1	.	many	TRBJ1-2	TGCGCCAGCAGCCCTAGTTCTGCAGGGTCTAACTATGGCTACACCTTC	CASSPSSAGSNYGYTF
TRBV5-5	.	.	TRBJ1-4	TGTGCCAGCAGCTTGCTTAGTTTCCAGACGGGCGAAAAACTGTTTTTT	CASSLLSFQTGEKLFF
TRBV20-1	.	many	TRBJ2-7	TGCAGTGCGCCACCCGGGGTATCCTACGAGCAGTACTTC	CSAPPGVSYEQYF
TRBV10-3	TRBD2	.	TRBJ2-3	TGTGCCATCAGGGACCTCGGGAGGGGAGCAGATACGCAGTATTTT	CAIRDLGRGADTQYF
TRBV7-2	.	.	TRBJ2-2	TGTGCCAGCAGCTTATGGAAAGGACACTTGAACACCGGGGAGCTGTTTTTT	CASSLWKGHLNTGELFF
TRBV6-2/TRBV6-3	.	many	TRBJ2-7	TGTGCCAGCAGGCGAGGGACACCATACTATCAGCCTACGAGTGGGCAGTACTTC	CASRRGTPYYQPTSGQYF
TRBV7-9	.	few	TRBJ1-6	TGTGCCAGCAGCTCCTCGGGACGGAAAAATTCACCCCTCCACTTT	CASSSSGRKNSPLHF
TRBV4-1	.	few	TRBJ2-7	TGCGCCAGCAGCCAACGACAGGGAGGGTTTCGGGATGACGAGCAGTACTTC	CASSQRQGGFRDDEQYF
TRBV7-6	.	.	TRBJ2-3	TGTGCCAGCAGCTTAGCGACCACTTACACAGATACGCAGTATTTT	CASSLATTYTDTQYF
TRBV9	TRBD2	few	TRBJ2-1	TGTGCCAGCAGCGGATGGACCCTTAGCGGGAGAGATTACAATGAGCAGTTCTTC	CASSGWTLSGRDYNEQFF
TRBV12-3/TRBV12-4	.	.	TRBJ1-4	TGTACCTTCAGTTTAGTGGGGTGGTCTGCAACTAATGAAAAACTGTTTTTT	CTFSLVGWSATNEKLFF
TRBV7-2	.	.	TRBJ2-5	TGTGCCAGCAGCTTAGCGGGGCAGACCCAGTACTTC	CASSLAGQTQYF
TRBV4-2	.	many	TRBJ1-2	TGTGCCAGCAGCCCTGGAGGTCCCCAAAACTATGGCTACACCTTC	CASSPGGPQNYGYTF
TRBV28	TRBD1	.	TRBJ2-7	TGTGCCAGCAGGGGGACAGACAGGGGAGATCCCTACGAGCAGTACTTC	CASRGTDRGDPYEQYF
TRBV7-9	.	few	TRBJ1-1	TGTGCCAGCAGCTTAGGCGGGGGGCCGCAAACTGAAGCTTTCTTT	CASSLGGGPQTEAFF
TRBV29-1	TRBD1	many	TRBJ2-7	TGCAGCATGAAACAAGAATACAGGGGTATCTACGAGCAGTACTTC	CSMKQEYRGIYEQYF
TRBV4-1	TRBD2	.	TRBJ2-5	TGCGCCAGCAGCCAACTAGTTCTAGCGGGGACACAAGAGACCCAGTACTTC	CASSQLVLAGTQETQYF
TRBV5-1	TRBD2	many	TRBJ2-1	TGCGCCAGCAGCTTGGTGGGAGGGCCTAGTTACAATGAGCAGTTCTTC	CASSLVGGPSYNEQFF
TRBV6-2/TRBV6-3	TRBD2	few	TRBJ2-1	TGTGCCAGCAGTTACTCAGGCTGGGCGGGGGGGCTCGGCAATGAGCAGTTCTTC	CASSYSGWAGGLGNEQFF
TRBV9	.	.	TRBJ2-3	TGTGCCAGCAGCGTAGGGACGGATTGGGGCACAGATACGCAGTATTTT	CASSVGTDWGTDTQYF
TRBV10-3	.	many	TRBJ2-2	TGTGCCATCTCGTGGGCTAGGACGAACACCGGGGAGCTGTTTTTT	CAISWARTNTGELFF
TRBV4-3	.	few	TRBJ2-3	TGCGCCAGCAGCCAAGACAGGGTCAGAGGAGATACGCAGTATTTT	CASSQDRVRGDTQYF
TRBV5-1	TRBD2	many	TRBJ2-5	TGCGCCAGCAGGGGACTACAAGAGACCCAGTACTTC	CASRGLQETQYF
TRBV3-1	.	.	TRBJ2-1	TGTGCCAGCAGCCAAGCTTTTGTCAGCAATGAGCAGTTCTTC	CASSQAFVSNEQFF
TRBV7-2	TRBD2	.	TRBJ2-7	TGTGCCAGCAGTCCGGGACTAGCGGGAGGAACAAACGAGCAGTGCTTC	CASSPGLAGGTNEQCF
TRBV7-8	.	few	TRBJ2-1	TGTGCTAGCAGCTTATACGGGGGCGCCTACAATGAGCAGTTCTTC	CASSLYGGAYNEQFF
TRBV11-1	TRBD2	few	TRBJ2-3	TGTGCCAGCAGCATCAGGGTGGGGACTAGCGGGGGATACACAGATACGCAGTATTTT	CASSIRVGTSGGYTDTQYF
TRBV27	.	few	TRBJ2-6	TGTGCCAGCAGTTTATTCTGGTCTGGGGCCAACGTCCTGACTTTC	CASSLFWSGANVLTF
TRBV19	TRBD1	.	TRBJ2-7	TGTGCCAGTAGTATAGTTGGACAGGGGATAGACGAGCAGTACTTC	CASSIVGQGIDEQYF
TRBV7-9	TRBD2	.	TRBJ2-7	TGTGCCAGCAGCTTAGTGTCGGGACTAGGAGGGCACGAGCAGTACTTC	CASSLVSGLGGHEQYF
TRBV6-5	.	few	TRBJ2-5	TGTGCCAGCAGTTACGACAGTCGCCAAGAGACCCAGTACTTC	CASSYDSRQETQYF
TRBV20-1	TRBD2	many	TRBJ2-3	TGCAGTGCTAGCGGGGGGGGCACAGATACGCAGTATTTT	CSASGGGTDTQYF
TRBV27	.	few	TRBJ2-1	TGTGCCAGCAGTTTATCTAGCAGCACGAGCATGCAGTTCTTC	CASSLSSSTSMQFF
TRBV9	.	few	TRBJ2-6	TGTGCCAGCAGCGTAGGTAGTTCTGGGGCCAACGTCCTGACTTTC	CASSVGSSGANVLTF
TRBV20-1	.	few	TRBJ1-1	TGCAGTGCTAGTCAGGGGCGCGTCACTGAAGCTTTCTTT	CSASQGRVTEAFF
TRBV7-2	TRBD2	.	TRBJ2-2	TGTGCCAGCAGCTCCCCGGGGGGGGGAACCGGGGAGCTGTTTTTT	CASSSPGGGTGELFF
TRBV6-1	.	once	TRBJ1-1	TGTGCCAGCATAGAGGGCAGGTTGAACACTGAAGCTTTCTTT	CASIEGRLNTEAFF
TRBV30	.	.	TRBJ1-5	TGTGCCTGGAGTGTACGGGGACACGGGAACAATCAGCCCCAGCATTTT	CAWSVRGHGNNQPQHF
TRBV9	TRBD1	.	TRBJ1-4	TGTGCCAGCAGCGTAGCCCCACAGGGGGCAGATGAAAAACTGTTTTTT	CASSVAPQGADEKLFF
TRBV29-1	.	many	TRBJ2-3	TGCAGCGTTGTTGCTAGCACAGATACGCAGTATTTT	CSVVASTDTQYF
TRBV3-1	TRBD2	many	TRBJ2-1	TGTGCCAGCAGCCCCGGGACTAGCGGGGTCAATGAGCAGTTCTTC	CASSPGTSGVNEQFF
TRBV11-2	.	many	TRBJ2-1	TGTGCCAGCAGCTCCAGGGGTCACAATGAGCAGTTCTTC	CASSSRGHNEQFF
TRBV12-3/TRBV12-4	.	few	TRBJ1-2	TGTGCCAGCAGTTCTAGTATTCGCTATGGCTACACCTTC	CASSSSIRYGYTF
TRBV11-2	.	.	TRBJ2-5	TGTGCCAGCACTCCGCGGGTGTCCAAAGAGACCCAGTACTTC	CASTPRVSKETQYF
TRBV12-3/TRBV12-4	.	few	TRBJ1-5	TGTGCCAGCAGTTTTCAGGGCTCTGTATGGCAGCCCCAGCATTTT	CASSFQGSVWQPQHF
TRBV4-2	.	.	TRBJ1-1	TGTGCCAGCAGCCCCCTAGGTCAGGGGTTGAACACTGAAGCTTTCTTT	CASSPLGQGLNTEAFF
TRBV12-3/TRBV12-4	TRBD1	few	TRBJ1-6	TGTGCCAGCAGTTTAGGGGACAGACAGAATTCACCCCTCCACTTT	CASSLGDRQNSPLHF
TRBV6-2/TRBV6-3	.	.	TRBJ2-4	TGTGCCAGCAGTTACTCGAAGGTCCAGGAGAACATTCAGTACTTC	CASSYSKVQENIQYF
TRBV2	TRBD1	few	TRBJ2-2	TGTGCCAGCAGCCAAAACAGGGGTTGGGAGCTGTTTTTT	CASSQNRGWELFF
TRBV29-1	.	few	TRBJ2-2	TGCAGCGTTGATGGGTTGAACACCGGGGAGCTGTTTTTT	CSVDGLNTGELFF
TRBV7-9	TRBD1	.	TRBJ2-3	TGTGCCAGCAGCTTAGGCCGCCGGACAGGGGGCACAGATACGCAGTATTTT	CASSLGRRTGGTDTQYF
TRBV30	TRBD2	few	TRBJ2-7	TGTGCCTGGAGTTCTGCGGGGGGCTACGAGCAGTACTTC	CAWSSAGGYEQYF
TRBV15	.	few	TRBJ2-1	TGTGCCACCAGCAGAGATCAGGGTCCGCACAATGAGCAGTTCTTC	CATSRDQGPHNEQFF
TRBV15	TRBD1	.	TRBJ1-2	TGTGCCACCAGCAGGGCGGGACAGGGGGGTGAAGGCTACACCTTC	CATSRAGQGGEGYTF